This T cell receptor beta chain came from a study of monozygotic twins with inflammatory bowel disease (dated by TCRdb to the late 2010s). About the investigation overall: A total of some 30 monozygotic twin pairs were included in the full study, comprising nine German pairs (four IBD-concordant, five IBD-discordant) and 19 IBD-discordant Danish pairs. Within discordant pairs, disease-associated traits were sought mainly by comparing IBD patients with their genetically identical healthy co-twins. Each individual had, on average, about 151 000 unique TCRalpha sequences and 181 000 unique TCRbeta sequences available for analysis. Study-level results and caveats: The analysis was unable to tell apart different T cell subtypes. IBD patients shared fewer clonotypes with other individuals than healthy twins did, most markedly in patients showing signs of disease activity. Background noise and inter-individual variability may have been introduced into the repertoires by the differing immunosuppressive treatments among patients. TCRbeta repertoire diversity, by inverse Simpson index, was decreased in IBD patients compared with their healthy co-twins. The results gave no support for a single strong signal or clonotype linked to IBD. Repertoire similarity did not differ between concordant and discordant twins, which could be due to limited statistical power.

As regards this clonotype: Its target antigen remains unknown.

CDR1 and CDR2, per the germline V gene, are SGHTA and FQGTGA. Its CDR3 holds 18 amino acids, cysteine through phenylalanine. No DNA is listed. From each donor, a roughly 2.7 ml peripheral blood sample was drawn into PAXgene tubes and stored at -80 degrees C. Total RNA was isolated from whole blood with the PAXgene blood miRNA kit on an automated QIAcube, without T cell sorting. Peripheral blood from monozygotic twin pairs, either concordant or discordant for inflammatory bowel disease, underwent deep TCRalpha and TCRbeta repertoire profiling that used unique molecular barcoding. For every twin pair, smoking habits were documented, and each individual was categorised as a current, former or never smoker. Library preparation used 5' RACE. For each TCR library, 3,000 to 3,500 ng of total RNA was used. For each sample, cDNA was synthesized in eight separate reactions using SMARTScribe reverse transcriptase. Unique molecular identifiers containing a 6-nucleotide sample barcode were introduced through template switching during cDNA synthesis. TCRalpha and TCRbeta cDNA was amplified by two nested PCRs of about 15 and 9 cycles, with bead purification after each PCR. Before amplification, the cDNA was both treated with uracil DNA-glycosylase and purified with the QIAquick PCR purification kit. In the second PCR, Illumina TruSeq-compatible adapters and sample-specific barcodes were added. TapeStation and Qubit were used to check library quality and concentration, and around 4.7 ng of each library was pooled. The pooled libraries were sequenced with 2 x 100 bp reads and custom sequencing primers on an Illumina HiSeq2500 single-index Rapid Run. The original methods were these. MiGEC version 1.2.6 was used for UMI-based consensus assembly to correct PCR and sequencing errors. MiXCR version 2.1.1 was used for V(D)J alignment, clonotype assembly and CDR3 extraction. Normalisation of gene usage, clonotype sharing and MAIT/NKT TCR abundance was achieved by analysing the top 1000, 10 000 and 20 000 clonotypes per sample. After downsampling to 27 000 UMIs, diversity was calculated as the inverse Simpson index using the vegan R package. Paired Mann-Whitney U tests were applied to discordant twin pairs, with Benjamini-Hochberg correction for multiple testing. Once TCRdb had reprocessed the reads, it stored one entry per CDR3 protein sequence and supplied no DNA. The V and J calls here are based on TCRdb, not the publication. The sample table gives over 200,000 distinct CDR3 sequences. 1.6% of the sample is held by the ten biggest clonotypes.

This TCR was sampled from a human donor with ulcerative colitis or Crohn's disease, or a healthy co-twin of an affected twin (not recorded which). The sequenced material came from blood. The sequence is built from TRBV7-3 and TRBJ1-3; TCRdb returns TRBD1, unconfirmable since there is no DNA. The CDR3 region has the sequence CASSLLPGQGNSGNTIYF.